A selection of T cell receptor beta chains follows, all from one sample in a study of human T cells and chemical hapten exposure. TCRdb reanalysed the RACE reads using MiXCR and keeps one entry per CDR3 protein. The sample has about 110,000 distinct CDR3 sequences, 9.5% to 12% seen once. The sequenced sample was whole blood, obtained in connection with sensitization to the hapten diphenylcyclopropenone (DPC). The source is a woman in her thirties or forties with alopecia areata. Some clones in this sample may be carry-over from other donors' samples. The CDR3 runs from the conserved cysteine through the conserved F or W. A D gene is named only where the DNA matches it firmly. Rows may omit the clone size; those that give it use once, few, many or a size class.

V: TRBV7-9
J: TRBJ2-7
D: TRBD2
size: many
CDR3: CASSPGTTLKSSYEQYF
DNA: TGTGCCAGCAGCCCCGGGACTACCCTCAAATCATCCTACGAGCAGTACTTC

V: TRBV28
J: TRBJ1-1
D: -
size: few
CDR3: CASSLGVSEAFF
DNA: TGTGCCAGCAGTCTCGGGGTATCCGAAGCTTTCTTT

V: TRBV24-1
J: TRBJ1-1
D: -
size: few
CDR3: CATSSGGKNKNTEAFF
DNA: TGTGCCACCAGTAGCGGGGGGAAAAATAAGAACACTGAAGCTTTCTTT

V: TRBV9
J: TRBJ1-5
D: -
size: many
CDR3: CASSVGGYSNQPQHF
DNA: TGTGCCAGCAGCGTAGGGGGATATAGCAATCAGCCCCAGCATTTT

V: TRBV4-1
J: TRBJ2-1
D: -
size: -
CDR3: CASGNNWANEQFF
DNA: TGCGCCAGCGGGAACAATTGGGCCAATGAGCAGTTCTTC

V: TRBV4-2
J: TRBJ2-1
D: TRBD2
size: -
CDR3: CASSQSGRAHNEQFF
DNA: TGTGCCAGCAGCCAGAGCGGGAGGGCCCACAATGAGCAGTTCTTC

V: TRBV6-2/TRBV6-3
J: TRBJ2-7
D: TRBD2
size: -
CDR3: CASSRIPSGSSYEQYF
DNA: TGTGCCAGCAGTAGGATACCTAGCGGCAGCTCCTACGAGCAGTACTTC

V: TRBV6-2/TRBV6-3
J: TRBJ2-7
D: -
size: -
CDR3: CASSYAGTSAYEQYF
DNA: TGTGCCAGCAGTTACGCGGGGACCTCCGCCTACGAGCAGTACTTC

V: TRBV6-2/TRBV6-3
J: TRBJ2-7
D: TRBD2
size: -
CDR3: CASSDPPGTSGYEQYF
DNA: TGTGCCAGCAGCGACCCGCCCGGGACTAGCGGATACGAGCAGTACTTC

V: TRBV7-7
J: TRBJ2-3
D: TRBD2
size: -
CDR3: CASSLLSSGGPSADTQYF
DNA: TGTGCCAGCAGCTTACTCAGTAGCGGGGGCCCCTCGGCAGATACGCAGTATTTT

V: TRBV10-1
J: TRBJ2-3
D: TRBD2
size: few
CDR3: CASSESRLAGVGTQYF
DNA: TGCGCCAGCAGTGAGTCGAGACTAGCGGGAGTGGGTACGCAGTATTTT

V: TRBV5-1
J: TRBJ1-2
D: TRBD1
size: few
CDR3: CASSPDRGGEGYTF
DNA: TGCGCCAGCAGCCCCGACCGAGGGGGCGAGGGCTACACCTTC

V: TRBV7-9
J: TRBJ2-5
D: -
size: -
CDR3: CASSTREETQYF
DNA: TGTGCCAGCAGCACCAGAGAAGAGACCCAGTACTTC

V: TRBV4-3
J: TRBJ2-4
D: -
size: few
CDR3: CASSQDKGAKNIQYF
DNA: TGCGCCAGCAGCCAAGATAAAGGGGCCAAAAACATTCAGTACTTC

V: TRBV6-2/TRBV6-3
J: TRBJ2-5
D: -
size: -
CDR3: CASSSPGQRAVETQYF
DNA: TGTGCCAGCAGTTCTCCGGGACAACGAGCCGTAGAGACCCAGTACTTC

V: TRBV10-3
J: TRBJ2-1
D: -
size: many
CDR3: CAISGRESSYNEQFF
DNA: TGTGCCATCAGTGGTAGGGAGAGCTCCTACAATGAGCAGTTCTTC

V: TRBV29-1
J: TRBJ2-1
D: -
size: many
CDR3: CSAPLAALGNEQFF
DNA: TGCAGCGCTCCCTTGGCAGCTTTGGGTAATGAGCAGTTCTTC

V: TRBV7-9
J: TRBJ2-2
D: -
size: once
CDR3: CASRTQTNTGELFF
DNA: TGTGCCAGCAGAACACAGACGAACACCGGGGAGCTGTTTTTT

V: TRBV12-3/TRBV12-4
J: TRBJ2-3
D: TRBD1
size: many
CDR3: CASKIRDRGTDTQYF
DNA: TGTGCCAGCAAGATCCGGGACAGGGGCACAGATACGCAGTATTTT

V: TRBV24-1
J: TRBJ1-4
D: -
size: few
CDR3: CATSDGSAEKLFF
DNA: TGTGCCACCAGTGATGGATCCGCTGAAAAACTGTTTTTT

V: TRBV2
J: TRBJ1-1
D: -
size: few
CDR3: CASSTNRHNTEAFF
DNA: TGTGCCAGCAGCACGAACAGGCACAACACTGAAGCTTTCTTT

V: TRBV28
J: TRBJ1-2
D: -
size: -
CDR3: CASSLRPRGYTF
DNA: TGTGCCAGCAGTTTACGGCCTAGGGGCTACACCTTC

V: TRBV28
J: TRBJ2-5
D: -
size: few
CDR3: CATGLGGETQYF
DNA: TGTGCCACCGGACTAGGGGGGGAGACCCAGTACTTC

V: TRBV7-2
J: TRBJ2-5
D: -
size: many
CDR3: CASSGDSTAQYF
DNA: TGTGCCAGCAGCGGAGACAGCACGGCCCAGTACTTC

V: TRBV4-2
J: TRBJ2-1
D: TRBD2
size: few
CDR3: CASSQGTSGSDEQFF
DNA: TGTGCCAGCAGCCAAGGGACTAGCGGGAGTGATGAGCAGTTCTTC

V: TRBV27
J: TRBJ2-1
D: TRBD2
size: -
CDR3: CASTSWAGGSYNEQFF
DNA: TGTGCCAGCACCTCTTGGGCGGGGGGCTCCTACAATGAGCAGTTCTTC

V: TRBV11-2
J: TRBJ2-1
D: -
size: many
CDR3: CASSLPWMRNEQFF
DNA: TGTGCCAGCAGCTTACCGTGGATGAGGAATGAGCAGTTCTTC

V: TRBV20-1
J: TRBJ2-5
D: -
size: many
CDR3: CSARDAGMAQYF
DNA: TGCAGTGCTAGAGATGCAGGGATGGCCCAGTACTTC

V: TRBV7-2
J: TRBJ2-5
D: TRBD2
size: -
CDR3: CASSLDPSGLGTQYF
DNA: TGTGCCAGCAGCTTAGATCCTAGCGGGTTGGGGACCCAGTACTTC

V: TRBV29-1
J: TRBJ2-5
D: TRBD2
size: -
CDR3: CSAPILAGYQETQYF
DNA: TGCAGCGCTCCAATTCTAGCGGGGTACCAAGAGACCCAGTACTTC